A selection of T cell receptor beta chains follows, all from one sample in a study of tumor-infiltrating lymphocytes in primary liver carcinoma. TCRdb reprocessed the multiplex PCR reads with MiXCR, giving one entry per CDR3 protein. The sample carries some 120,000 distinct CDR3 sequences, 50% to 80% recorded once. Specimen: liver tumor tissue from sampling region 3. These TCRs come from a woman aged 60-75 years with primary liver carcinoma and hepatitis B virus infection. The conserved cysteine and the conserved F or W are not part of the CDR3 here.

J | V | CDR3
TRBJ2-5 | TRBV11-2 | AGSLREIQY
TRBJ2-1 | TRBV10-2 | TSSVSRFWSEQF
TRBJ2-5 | TRBV2 | ASRADPSGETQY
TRBJ2-2 | TRBV5-1 | ASSLRDRLTGELF
TRBJ2-2 | TRBV5-5 | ASSLAGSGGPTGELF
TRBJ2-7 | TRBV5-5 | ASSMAGTGSYEQY
TRBJ2-6 | TRBV6-5 | ASSLDGSGADILT
TRBJ1-2 | TRBV14 | ASSPTANYGYT
TRBJ1-1 | TRBV12-3/TRBV12-4 | ASSPQAGGNTEAF
TRBJ1-1 | TRBV24-1 | ATSDSRGRDTEAF
TRBJ2-3 | TRBV11-2 | ASSLGFVTVSIETQY
TRBJ1-2 | TRBV7-9 | AGSPTGGKNYGYT
TRBJ1-5 | TRBV11-3 | TSSSRTGYQPQH
TRBJ1-6 | TRBV7-9 | TSSLNEAGGSPIH
TRBJ2-3 | TRBV6-5 | ASNYRQGSQY
TRBJ2-1 | TRBV11-2 | ASSLLQSNEQF
TRBJ1-3 | TRBV12-3/TRBV12-4 | ATIQGTSGDTIY
TRBJ1-1 | TRBV7-9 | ASSLNMMNTEAF
TRBJ1-3 | TRBV7-8 | ASCLGGLPGNTIY
TRBJ1-1 | TRBV6-6 | ASSYSRGGRRASEAF